Below, 27 T cell receptor beta chains from the same sample are listed, as sequenced in a study of shared clonotypes between healthy human individuals. Libraries were prepared by immunoSEQ multiplex PCR; TCRdb keeps only in-frame clonotypes and omits some of them. The sample carries some 1.5 million clones, around 98% recorded once. The specimen sequenced was naive CD4+ T cells sorted from blood. Subset here: CD45RA+ positively selected. These receptors were collected from a man under 40 in good health.

The chain couples TRBV7-8 to TRBJ2-3, with a tentative D call TRBD2 (5 bases). Per germline, CDR1 SGHVS and CDR2 FQNEAQ. V gave up 5 bases and J gave up 8 bases, with 26 bases separating them. The CDR3 is made up of 17 amino acids. For the CDR3, the DNA is TGTGCCAGCAGCCTCTTCCCCCGGGAACCCAACCCAGCTACGCAGTATTTT. As protein: CASSLFPREPNPATQYF.

The genes are TRBV9 and TRBJ2-7, with D perhaps TRBD1 (6 bases). V was clipped by 4 bases and J by 5 bases, with 19 bases between them. The CDR3 totals 15 residues. CDR1 and CDR2 from the germline V gene are SGDLS and YYNGEE. This chain's CDR3 is CASSPKHRDTHEQYF. For the CDR3, the DNA is TGTGCCAGCAGCCCAAAGCACAGGGACACCCACGAGCAGTACTTC. Together with reference TRBV9 and TRBJ2-7, the CDR3 gives the full variable domain: DSGVTQTPKHLITATGQRVTLRCSPRSGDLSVYWYQQSLDQGLQFLIQYYNGEERAKGNILERFSAQQFPDLHSELNLSSLELGDSALYFCASSPKHRDTHEQYFGPGTRLTVT.

The V and J genes are TRBV5-1 and TRBJ2-1; 7 bases align to TRBD2. The CDR3 spans 16 residues. V lost 0 bases to trimming and J lost 3 bases; unmatched junction nucleotides: 6. Per germline, CDR1 SGHRS and CDR2 YFSETQ. CDR3 in amino acids: CASSLVSSGNYNEQFF. DNA of the CDR3: TGCGCCAGCAGCTTGGTCTCCAGCGGGAACTACAATGAGCAGTTCTTC.

The chain joins TRBV25-1 to TRBJ1-1; D is unresolved. The germline gives CDR1 MGHDK, CDR2 SYGVNS. Trimming cost V 3 bases and J 5 bases, with 7 bases left between them. The CDR3 sequence is 12 residues long. CDR3 loop: CASSDPGTEAFF. The DNA of the CDR3 is TGTGCCAGCAGTGATCCGGGGACTGAAGCTTTCTTT.

The chain carries TRBV2 and TRBJ1-5; D possibly corresponds to TRBD1 (6 bases). Trimming stripped 7 bases from V and 2 bases from J, with 12 bases between. Germline assignment: CDR1 SNHLY and CDR2 FYNNEI. The CDR3 totals 14 residues. The chain's CDR3 is CASTGVDGNQPQHF. In nucleotides, the CDR3 is TGTGCCAGCACAGGGGTGGATGGCAATCAGCCCCAGCATTTT.

This chain connects TRBV2 to TRBJ2-1; D gene ambiguous. V lost 2 bases and J 8 bases, leaving 7 bases between the germline ends. CDR1 and CDR2 from the germline V gene are SNHLY and FYNNEI. This CDR3 has 12 residues. The DNA for the CDR3 is TGTGCCAGCAGTGAACGGTTTCATGAGCAGTTCTTC. As protein: CASSERFHEQFF.

The chain combines TRBV18 with TRBJ2-7; 10 positions match TRBD1. The germline gives CDR1 KGHSH, CDR2 LQKENI. V dropped 1 base and J dropped 5; count of bases not matched to a gene: 8. This CDR3 contains 16 residues. CDR3: CASSPLGTGEFHEQYF. DNA for the CDR3: TGTGCCAGCTCACCACTTGGGACAGGGGAGTTCCACGAGCAGTACTTC.

The chain has TRBV7-9 and TRBJ2-7; TRBD1 might be the D (5 bases). This CDR3 comprises 15 residues. Between the trimmed V and J ends, which lost 2 bases and 4 bases, there was a span of 15 bases. Per the germline V gene, CDR1 is SEHNR and CDR2 is FQNEAQ (reference sequence). This CDR3 reads CASSLPDRALYEQYF. The CDR3 bases are TGTGCCAGCAGCTTACCCGACAGAGCCTTATACGAGCAGTACTTC.

V and J are TRBV2 and TRBJ2-7, with D uncertain. Germline V lookup: CDR1 SNHLY, CDR2 FYNNEI. The CDR3 has 14 amino acids. The V end was cut by 2 bases, the J end by 1 base, with 9 bases between. DNA of the CDR3: TGTGCCAGCAGTGAAAGGATACTATCCTACGAGCAGTACTTC. Amino acid sequence: CASSERILSYEQYF.

This clone was recorded a few times. The chain is built from TRBV7-3 and TRBJ2-1; TRBD2 agrees at 12 bases. Germline CDR1 and CDR2: SGHTA and FQGTGA. V lost 5 bases, J lost 7 bases, and 3 bases stayed unmatched. The CDR3 length is 14 residues. The CDR3 DNA reads as TGTGCCAGCAGCCTAGCGGGAGGGCGTAATGAGCAGTTCTTC. Encoded protein: CASSLAGGRNEQFF.

The chain joins TRBV6-5 to TRBJ2-5, with D possibly TRBD1 on 5 matching bases. Germline V gene lookup returns CDR1 MNHEY and CDR2 SVGAGI. Trimming left V 1 base short and J 2 bases short, with 11 bases between. The CDR3 spans 15 residues. The CDR3 sequence is CASSYFTGLQETQYF. In DNA form, the CDR3 reads TGTGCCAGCAGTTACTTCACAGGCCTGCAAGAGACCCAGTACTTC.

V and J are TRBV7-9 and TRBJ2-2, with 8 bases matching TRBD2. With V trimmed by 5 bases and J by 6 bases, 11 bases remained unmatched. This CDR3 is built from 16 residues. Germline lookup yields CDR1 SEHNR and CDR2 FQNEAQ (reference sequence). The CDR3 here is CASSPGLVHLAGELFF. In DNA, the CDR3 is TGTGCCAGCAGCCCGGGACTAGTCCATTTGGCCGGGGAGCTGTTTTTT.

This chain joins TRBV5-1 and TRBJ1-5, with D perhaps TRBD1 (5 bases). Germline loops: CDR1 SGHRS, CDR2 YFSETQ. Trimming pared 5 bases from V and 5 bases from J, leaving 11 bases between. CDR3 length: 13 amino acids. CDR3 residues: CASSPEGDQPQHF. CDR3 DNA: TGCGCCAGCAGTCCAGAAGGGGATCAGCCCCAGCATTTT.

The chain recombines TRBV18 with TRBJ2-5; no reliable D call. This CDR3 contains 15 residues. In germline, CDR1 is KGHSH, CDR2 LQKENI. Trimming took 3 bases from V and 1 from J, leaving 12 bases between them. Here the CDR3 reads CASSPNKRTQETQYF. CDR3 coding DNA: TGTGCCAGCTCACCGAATAAGCGCACCCAAGAGACCCAGTACTTC. Variable domain in full (rest from reference TRBV18 and TRBJ2-5): NAGVMQNPRHLVRRRGQEARLRCSPMKGHSHVYWYRQLPEEGLKFMVYLQKENIIDESGMPKERFSAEFPKEGPSILRIQQVVRGDSAAYFCASSPNKRTQETQYFGPGTRLLVL.

This chain connects TRBV5-1 to TRBJ2-7; 16 bases agree with TRBD2. Unmatched junction bases numbered 4, after V lost 4 bases and J lost 9 bases. Germline V gene lookup returns CDR1 SGHRS and CDR2 YFSETQ. The CDR3 is made up of 14 amino acids. DNA for the CDR3: TGCGCCAGCAGCGTCGGGACTAGCGGGAGGGTGCAGTACTTC. It codes for CASSVGTSGRVQYF.

The chain couples TRBV7-2 to TRBJ2-1, with 11 bases identical to TRBD2. Germline trimming cut 2 bases from V and 4 bases from J; bases unmatched to any gene: 4. CDR3 length: 16 amino acids. Germline V CDR1 and CDR2: SGHTA, FQGNSA. CDR3 sequence reads: CASSLQTSGGYNEQFF. The CDR3 bases are TGTGCCAGCAGCTTACAAACTAGCGGGGGTTACAATGAGCAGTTCTTC.

The chain has TRBV28 and TRBJ1-2, with D unclear. The CDR3 runs to 11 residues. Per germline, CDR1 MDHEN and CDR2 SYDVKM. V shed 5 bases and J shed 5 bases, with 6 bases lying between them. In DNA, the CDR3 is TGTGCCAGCAGTCAGAGTTATGGCTACACCTTC. Protein sequence: CASSQSYGYTF.

This sequence joins TRBV4-1 and TRBJ1-4; D gene uncertain. Germline V CDR1 and CDR2: MGHRA, YSYEKL. This CDR3 is built from 15 residues. Trimming removed 1 base from V and 7 bases from J, with 13 bases in between. The CDR3, as DNA: TGCGCCAGCAGCCAAGTTCTGCCGCGAAGTGAAAAACTGTTTTTT. Protein product: CASSQVLPRSEKLFF.

The rearrangement joins TRBV30 to TRBJ1-2; D remains unclear. Germline CDR1 is GTSNPN and CDR2 is SVGIG (reference sequence). Trimming left V 0 bases short and J 7 bases short, with 18 bases between. This CDR3 comprises 15 residues. In nucleotides, the CDR3 is TGTGCCTGGAGTGTATTGAGGAGTTGGGAGCCTGGCTACACCTTC. Amino acid sequence: CAWSVLRSWEPGYTF.

The chain links TRBV18 to TRBJ2-7; possible D gene TRBD1, 5 bases. Germline lookup yields CDR1 KGHSH and CDR2 LQKENI. The CDR3 consists of 13 residues. V shed 3 bases and J shed 5 bases, with 11 bases lying between them. The CDR3 spells CASSPRRVNEQYF. The CDR3 bases are TGTGCCAGCTCACCTCGCAGGGTCAACGAGCAGTACTTC.

V and J are TRBV5-4 and TRBJ1-4; D unclear. Looked up from germline, CDR1 is SGHNT and CDR2 is YYREEE (reference sequence). V lost 3 bases to trimming and J lost 3 bases, with 6 bases between them. This CDR3 has 13 residues. DNA of the CDR3: TGTGCCAGCAGCTCCCCTCCTAATGAAAAACTGTTTTTT. It yields the protein CASSSPPNEKLFF.

This chain joins TRBV30 and TRBJ1-3; 7 bases map to TRBD1. After removal of 4 bases from V and 0 bases from J, the junction contained 9 bases not matched to a gene. Germline CDR1 reads GTSNPN; CDR2 reads SVGIG (reference sequence). The CDR3 loop spans 16 amino acids. As DNA, the CDR3 is TGTGCCTGGACCCAGGGGGGACTCCTCTCTGGAAACACCATATATTTT. Translation: CAWTQGGLLSGNTIYF.

This chain joins TRBV19 and TRBJ2-2; D ambiguous. Trimming cost V 0 bases and J 0 bases, with 11 bases left between them. Germline CDR1 reads LNHDA; CDR2 reads SQIVND (reference sequence). CDR3 length: 17 amino acids. DNA of the CDR3: TGTGCCAGTAGTATAGATTATGAGATGCCGAACACCGGGGAGCTGTTTTTT. Translating it yields CASSIDYEMPNTGELFF.

This clone was found once. V gene TRBV10-1 combines with J gene TRBJ2-3; D tentatively reads TRBD1 or TRBD2 (6 bases each). V lost 4 bases and J 2 bases, leaving 13 bases between the germline ends. This CDR3 has 15 amino acids. CDR1 WNHNN and CDR2 SYGVQD come from the germline V gene (reference sequence). CDR3 in amino acids: CASSGGARSTDTQYF. DNA of the CDR3: TGCGCCAGCAGTGGGGGGGCGAGATCCACAGATACGCAGTATTTT.

The chain carries TRBV6-1 and TRBJ2-7; D is perhaps TRBD1 or TRBD2 (5 bases each). V gave up 1 base and J gave up 2 bases, with 12 bases separating them. The CDR3 consists of 15 residues. Germline V gene sequence: CDR1 MNHNS, CDR2 SASEGT. CDR3 amino acids: CASSEEGTAPYEQYF. In nucleotides, the CDR3 is TGTGCCAGCAGTGAAGAAGGGACGGCACCCTACGAGCAGTACTTC.

The DNA of the CDR3 is TGCGCCAGCAGCCCAGGGGAGCGGCCACCCTACGAGCAGTACTTC. Its translation: CASSPGERPPYEQYF. The rearrangement uses TRBV4-1 and TRBJ2-7, with a possible D match to TRBD1 (6 bases). This CDR3 is built from 15 residues. Germline V gene sequence: CDR1 MGHRA, CDR2 YSYEKL. V was trimmed by 4 bases and J by 2 bases, leaving 15 bases between them.

The rearrangement links TRBV4-2 to TRBJ2-1; TRBD2 matches 11 bases. CDR3 length: 16 residues. CDR1 LGHNA and CDR2 YNFKEQ come from the germline V gene. After removal of 2 bases from V and 7 bases from J, the junction contained 7 bases not matched to a gene. CDR3 in DNA: TGTGCCAGCAGCCAAATAGCGGGAGGGCCGGAGAATGAGCAGTTCTTC. Its protein product is CASSQIAGGPENEQFF.